This passage covers 21 T cell receptor beta chains from one sample sequenced in a study of response to subunit inactivated influenza vaccine. TCRdb re-analysed the RT-PCR reads in MiXCR, keeping a single row per CDR3 protein. The table has hundreds of thousands of distinct CDR3 sequences, 25% seen once; the top ten hold under 2.5%. The sample in question was CD4+ T cells sorted from PBMCs, obtained around 5 days after vaccination. The source of these receptors is a man in his fifties who received an inactivated influenza vaccine.

To note about this clonotype: One end of the junction is discordant with germline, which a read error may explain. The chain has TRBV6-8 and TRBJ2-5, with 8 nucleotides matching TRBD2. The germline CDR1 and CDR2 sequences are MNHGY and SAAAGT. The CDR3 spans 17 residues. CDR3 coding DNA: TGTGCCTGCAGTTACTCGGAGCGGGGGAGAAACCAAGAGACCCAGTACTTC. Protein product: CACSYSERGRNQETQYF.

The rearrangement links TRBV21-1 to TRBJ2-7; the table's D gene call, TRBD1, was not cross checked with the DNA. TRBV21-1 is recorded as a pseudogene. This CDR3 spans 14 amino acids. CDR3 sequence (DNA): TGTGCCAGCAGCCTCCGGACAGGGACCCGAGAGCAGTACTTC. It translates to CASSLRTGTREQYF.

This clonotype was seen only a few times. V is TRBV20-1 and J is TRBJ1-4; weak D call: TRBD1 (6 bases). Trimming took off 1 base at V and 5 bases at J, with 14 bases between the two ends. Germline loops: CDR1 DFQATT, CDR2 SNEGSKA (reference sequence). The CDR3 is 15 residues long. The chain's CDR3 is CSARGGQRSNEKLFF. DNA for the CDR3: TGCAGTGCTAGAGGCGGACAGAGATCGAATGAAAAACTGTTTTTT.

The J gene is TRBJ2-1, the V gene TRBV20-1; no definite D call. Germline V gives CDR1 DFQATT, CDR2 SNEGSKA (reference sequence). The CDR3 has 16 residues. Trimming pared 1 base from V and 0 bases from J, leaving 13 bases between. CDR3: CSARGAVASSYNEQFF. The CDR3 bases are TGCAGTGCTAGAGGGGCCGTCGCTAGCTCCTACAATGAGCAGTTCTTC.

J is TRBJ2-7 and V is TRBV20-1; 13 positions agree with TRBD2. The CDR3 contains 15 residues. The V gene end was trimmed by 3 bases and the J gene end by 1 base; junction bases not matched to a gene: 3. The germline CDR1 and CDR2 sequences are DFQATT and SNEGSKA (reference sequence). The CDR3 sequence is CSASGLAGESYEQYF. The CDR3 DNA follows: TGCAGTGCTAGCGGACTAGCGGGGGAATCCTACGAGCAGTACTTC.

This chain joins TRBV7-2 and TRBJ2-7; 7 positions agree with TRBD2. J was trimmed by 1 base and V by 0 bases; bases with no gene match: 6. Germline lookup yields CDR1 SGHTA and CDR2 FQGNSA. CDR3 size: 16 residues. The CDR3 nucleotides are TGTGCCAGCAGCTTAGCCCCGAGTAGCGGGTCCTACGAGCAGTACTTC. This encodes CASSLAPSSGSYEQYF.

In its sample, this clonotype was seen a few times. The V gene is TRBV4-1, the J gene TRBJ2-1; D is possibly TRBD2 (6 bases). CDR1 and CDR2 from the germline V gene are MGHRA and YSYEKL. The CDR3 length is 14 residues. Between the trimmed V and J ends, which lost 1 base and 7 bases, there was a span of 11 bases. The CDR3: CASSQASRGNEQFF. CDR3 coding DNA: TGCGCCAGCAGCCAAGCTTCACGGGGGAATGAGCAGTTCTTC.

Ten or more counts support this clonotype. The genes are TRBV29-1 and TRBJ2-7, with a weak D call TRBD1 (6 bases). Germline assignment: CDR1 SQVTM and CDR2 ANQGSEA. V was trimmed by 4 bases and J by 0 bases, leaving 10 bases between them. CDR3 length: 13 amino acids. The CDR3 sequence: CSVADRSSYEQYF. The CDR3 coding sequence is TGCAGCGTTGCCGACAGGAGCTCCTACGAGCAGTACTTC.

The genes are TRBV7-2 and TRBJ2-7; 7 nucleotides line up with TRBD1. There are 13 residues in the CDR3. The germline CDR1 and CDR2 sequences are SGHTA and FQGNSA. Germline trimming cut 2 bases from V and 8 bases from J; bases unmatched to any gene: 6. The CDR3 reads CASSLPLQGQQYF. As DNA, the CDR3 is TGTGCCAGCAGCTTACCGCTACAGGGGCAGCAGTACTTC. The full variable domain, its missing parts supplied by reference TRBV7-2 and TRBJ2-7, is GAGVSQSPSNKVTEKGKDVELRCDPISGHTALYWYRQSLGQGLEFLIYFQGNSAPDKSGLPSDRFSAERTGGSVSTLTIQRTQQEDSAVYLCASSLPLQGQQYFGPGTRLTVT.

The gene calls are TRBV7-3 and TRBJ2-1, with 10 bases that match TRBD2. The CDR3 is made up of 16 amino acids. Germline CDR1 and CDR2: SGHTA and FQGTGA. The J segment lost 9 bases and the V segment lost 0 bases, leaving 8 bases of the junction unmatched. CDR3 region: CASSLTPSGSRGEQFF. CDR3 sequence (DNA): TGTGCCAGCAGCTTAACGCCTAGCGGGAGCAGAGGTGAGCAGTTCTTC.

The V and J genes are TRBV28 and TRBJ1-1; D remains ambiguous. Trimming left V 2 bases short and J 6 bases short, with 13 bases between. Germline CDR1 and CDR2: MDHEN and SYDVKM. This CDR3 contains 14 residues. The CDR3 spells CASSLSLGGSEAFF. The DNA of the CDR3 is TGTGCCAGCAGTTTAAGTCTGGGTGGATCTGAAGCTTTCTTT. Filled out from reference TRBV28 and TRBJ1-1, the complete variable domain reads DVKVTQSSRYLVKRTGEKVFLECVQDMDHENMFWYRQDPGLGLRLIYFSYDVKMKEKGDIPEGYSVSREKKERFSLILESASTNQTSMYLCASSLSLGGSEAFFGQGTRLTVV.

Only a few counts were recorded for this clonotype. CDR3 in amino acids: CASTWGSHSYNEQFF. CDR3 sequence (DNA): TGTGCCAGCACCTGGGGGAGTCACTCCTACAATGAGCAGTTCTTC. J is TRBJ2-1 and V is TRBV7-2, with D perhaps being TRBD1 or TRBD2 (5 bases each). The CDR3 loop spans 15 amino acids. V was trimmed by 7 bases and J by 0 bases, leaving 13 bases between them. Germline V gives CDR1 SGHTA, CDR2 FQGNSA.

This clonotype was detected a few times. The chain employs TRBV7-9 and TRBJ2-1; TRBD1 matches at 9 bases. The length of the CDR3 is 16 residues. Germline CDR1 reads SEHNR; CDR2 reads FQNEAQ (reference sequence). J was trimmed by 4 bases and V by 0 bases; bases with no gene match: 4. CDR3 amino acids: CASSLAGTGRYNEQFF. The CDR3 DNA reads TGTGCCAGCAGCTTAGCGGGGACAGGGCGGTACAATGAGCAGTTCTTC.

In its sample, this clonotype was seen a few times. The chain couples TRBV28 to TRBJ2-2; D unresolved. The CDR3 extends over 12 amino acids. Germline CDR1 reads MDHEN; CDR2 reads SYDVKM. The V end lost 7 bases, the J end lost 9 bases, and 12 bases lay between the germline ends. The CDR3 nucleotides read TGTGCCAGCACCATTAAAGGGCGGGAGCTGTTTTTT. It translates to CASTIKGRELFF.

This sequence joins TRBV7-2 and TRBJ2-2; no clear D gene. This CDR3 has 13 residues. CDR1 is SGHTA and CDR2 is FQGNSA in the germline V gene. V was pared by 1 base and J by 6 bases, with 6 bases between. CDR3 loop: CASSLEFAGELFF. For the CDR3, the DNA is TGTGCCAGCAGCTTAGAGTTTGCCGGGGAGCTGTTTTTT.

This clonotype was seen only a few times. The DNA of the CDR3 is TGTGCCAGCAGCTCCTTCCCGGCCTACCAAGAGACCCAGTACTTC. Encoded protein: CASSSFPAYQETQYF. The gene calls are TRBV7-2 and TRBJ2-5; D unresolved. CDR1 is SGHTA, CDR2 FQGNSA, per germline. Trimming removed 4 bases at V and 0 bases at J, with 12 bases between. This CDR3 is built from 15 residues. The complete variable domain, with remaining parts taken from reference TRBV7-2 and TRBJ2-5, reads GAGVSQSPSNKVTEKGKDVELRCDPISGHTALYWYRQSLGQGLEFLIYFQGNSAPDKSGLPSDRFSAERTGGSVSTLTIQRTQQEDSAVYLCASSSFPAYQETQYFGPGTRLLVL.

The V call is TRBV6-2 or TRBV6-3, the J call TRBJ2-7; possibly TRBD2 for D (6 bases). Germline CDR1 reads MNHEY; CDR2 reads SVGEGT. Trimming took 10 bases from V and 3 from J, leaving 16 bases between them. CDR3 length: 13 amino acids. CDR3 loop: CAIGSGLIYEQYF. The CDR3 DNA reads TGTGCCATCGGTAGCGGACTTATCTACGAGCAGTACTTC.

This clonotype has a handful of counts. The chain recombines TRBV5-6 with TRBJ2-7; TRBD2 matches 10 bases. The CDR3 is 16 amino acids. Germline values: CDR1 SGHDT, CDR2 YYEEEE. V dropped 2 bases and J dropped 0; count of bases not matched to a gene: 5. The CDR3 loop is CASSFQLAGFSYEQYF. The CDR3 nucleotides read TGTGCCAGCAGCTTCCAACTAGCGGGATTCTCCTACGAGCAGTACTTC.

This chain links TRBV29-1 with TRBJ2-1; TRBD1 aligns across 9 bases. This CDR3 has 15 residues. Germline assignment: CDR1 SQVTM and CDR2 ANQGSEA. V was clipped by 7 bases and J by 8 bases; unmatched bases: 15. The CDR3 nucleotides are TGCAGCGCTGGCTTTTTTTTGACAGGGGGGCATGAGCAGTTCTTC. Its protein product is CSAGFFLTGGHEQFF.

This clonotype was seen only a few times. This chain joins TRBV6-5 and TRBJ1-5; the match to TRBD1 covers 11 bases. In germline, CDR1 is MNHEY, CDR2 SVGAGI. V lost 4 bases and J lost 6; bases outside the gene matches: 5. The CDR3 spans 15 residues. The CDR3 is CASSSTGTGGQPQHF. CDR3 coding DNA: TGTGCCAGCAGTTCCACCGGGACAGGGGGTCAGCCCCAGCATTTT.

This chain uses TRBV4-2 with TRBJ2-5; possibly TRBD2 for D (6 bases). The CDR3 runs to 17 residues. The ends were cut back, 0 bases at V and 1 base at J, with 15 bases in the middle. Germline lookup yields CDR1 LGHNA and CDR2 YNFKEQ. CDR3 nucleotide sequence: TGTGCCAGCAGCCAAGAGGCGCTAGCGAGACCCCAAGAGACCCAGTACTTC. It codes for CASSQEALARPQETQYF.